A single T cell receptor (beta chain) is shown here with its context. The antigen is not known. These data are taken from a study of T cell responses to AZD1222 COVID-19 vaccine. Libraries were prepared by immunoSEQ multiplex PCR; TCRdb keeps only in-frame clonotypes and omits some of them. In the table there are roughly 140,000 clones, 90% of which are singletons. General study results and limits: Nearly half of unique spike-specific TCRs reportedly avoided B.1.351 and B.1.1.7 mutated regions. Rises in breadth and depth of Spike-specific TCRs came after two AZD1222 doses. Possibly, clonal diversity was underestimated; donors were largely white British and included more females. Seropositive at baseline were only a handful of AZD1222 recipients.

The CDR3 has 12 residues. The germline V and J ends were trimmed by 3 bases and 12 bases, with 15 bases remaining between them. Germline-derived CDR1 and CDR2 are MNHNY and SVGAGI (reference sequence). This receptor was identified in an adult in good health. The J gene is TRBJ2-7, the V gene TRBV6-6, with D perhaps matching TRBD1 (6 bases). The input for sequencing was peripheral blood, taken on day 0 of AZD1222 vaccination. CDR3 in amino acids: CASSYEGTPSYF. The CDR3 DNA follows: TGTGCCAGCAGTTATGAAGGGACACCTTCGTACTTC.